A single sample is the source of the 18 T cell receptor beta chains below, sequenced in a study of PD-1 blockade in classical Hodgkin lymphoma. Patients all relapsed after autologous stem cell transplantation, and there was variation in brentuximab vedotin exposure. Sequencing used immunoSEQ multiplex PCR; TCRdb keeps in-frame clones, though not all of them. The data show around 19,000 clones, approximately 90% seen once. This specimen was peripheral blood mononuclear cells (PBMCs), taken before the second cycle of nivolumab. The receptors stem from a human donor with classical Hodgkin lymphoma.

CDR3 sequence: CAAGQGNFNQPQHF. The CDR3 DNA reads as TGTGCCGCTGGACAGGGCAACTTCAATCAGCCCCAGCATTTT. This chain connects TRBV10-3 to TRBJ1-5; 8 bases line up with TRBD1. Germline V CDR1 and CDR2: ENHRY, SYGVKD. This CDR3 has 14 residues. V lost 11 bases, J lost 3 bases, and 9 bases stayed unmatched.

This rearrangement joins TRBV7-5 to TRBJ1-2. TRBV7-5 is described as a pseudogene. CDR3 size: 13 residues. The CDR3 spells CARSLDRHYGYTF. CDR3 DNA: TGTGCCAGAAGCTTAGACCGGCACTATGGCTACACCTTC.

This clone appeared a single time. The chain employs TRBV10-3 and TRBJ1-2, with D maybe TRBD1 (5 bases). This CDR3 spans 13 amino acids. Trimming shortened V by 6 bases and J by 7 bases, and 15 bases separated the two germline ends. CDR1 is ENHRY and CDR2 is SYGVKD in the germline V gene. The CDR3 here is CAIRGREASGYTF. Here the CDR3 DNA reads TGTGCCATCAGGGGCAGGGAGGCCTCTGGCTACACCTTC.

With regard to this clone: This CDR3 is also generated by other DNA sequences in the sample. The V and J genes are TRBV7-9 and TRBJ1-6, with D possibly being TRBD1 (6 bases). In germline, CDR1 is SEHNR, CDR2 FQNEAQ (reference sequence). The CDR3 is made up of 14 amino acids. The V gene lost 1 base and the J gene lost 9 bases, with 10 bases spanning the gap. DNA for the CDR3: TGTGCCAGCAGCTTAGACAGGGTGAGTTCACCCCTCCACTTT. Encoded protein: CASSLDRVSSPLHF.

The chain couples TRBV9 to TRBJ2-3; 9 bases align to TRBD2. The CDR3 length is 16 residues. V was pared by 0 bases and J by 5 bases, with 7 bases of the junction left unmatched. CDR1 is SGDLS, CDR2 YYNGEE, per germline. The CDR3 spells CASSVAGLASLDTQYF. CDR3 DNA sequence: TGTGCCAGCAGCGTAGCTGGACTAGCGAGTTTAGATACGCAGTATTTT.

V gene TRBV4-2 combines with J gene TRBJ1-1; D possibly corresponds to TRBD1 (6 bases). Trimming pared 0 bases from V and 5 bases from J, leaving 16 bases between. Looked up from germline, CDR1 is LGHNA and CDR2 is YNFKEQ. This CDR3 is built from 16 residues. The DNA of the CDR3 is TGTGCCAGCAGCCAAGATGCGGGGGGCCTGAGGACTGAAGCTTTCTTT. Translation: CASSQDAGGLRTEAFF.

This clone showed up just once. The genes are TRBV7-9 and TRBJ1-2; 8 positions agree with TRBD1. The CDR3 has 18 amino acids. Per the germline V gene, CDR1 is SEHNR and CDR2 is FQNEAQ (reference sequence). V trimming: 1 base; J trimming: 3 bases; junction bases outside the gene matches: 13. The CDR3 reads CASSLEAARGPADYGYTF. DNA for the CDR3: TGTGCCAGCAGCTTAGAAGCCGCCAGGGGGCCCGCTGACTATGGCTACACCTTC. Full variable domain (remainder filled in from reference TRBV7-9 and TRBJ1-2): DTGVSQNPRHKITKRGQNVTFRCDPISEHNRLYWYRQTLGQGPEFLTYFQNEAQLEKSRLLSDRFSAERPKGSFSTLEIQRTEQGDSAMYLCASSLEAARGPADYGYTFGSGTRLTVV.

The chain links TRBV6-1 to TRBJ1-2; 7 bases agree with TRBD1. With 3 bases clipped from V and 4 bases from J, the junction kept 5 bases outside the gene matches. The CDR3 extends over 14 amino acids. Germline CDR1 MNHNS, CDR2 SASEGT. The CDR3 here is CASSDSGQSYGYTF. The CDR3 coding sequence is TGTGCCAGCAGTGACTCGGGACAGTCCTATGGCTACACCTTC.

This chain connects TRBV5-1 to TRBJ1-5, with D maybe TRBD1 (5 bases). CDR3 length: 15 amino acids. Between the trimmed V and J ends, which lost 0 bases and 4 bases, there was a span of 11 bases. Germline-derived CDR1 and CDR2 are SGHRS and YFSETQ. The CDR3 coding sequence is TGCGCCAGCAGCTTGGAACCAGGGACGAATCAGCCCCAGCATTTT. It yields the protein CASSLEPGTNQPQHF.

The chain employs TRBV7-7 and TRBJ1-2; D is unresolved. Germline V CDR1 and CDR2: SSHAT, FNYEAQ (reference sequence). This CDR3 has 13 residues. The CDR3 bases are TGTGCTAGCGGTTTCAAGGGTATAAGTGGCTACACCTTC. It codes for CASGFKGISGYTF.

The chain couples TRBV7-9 to TRBJ2-5, with TRBD2 as a possible D gene (5 bases). Per germline, CDR1 SEHNR and CDR2 FQNEAQ (reference sequence). The CDR3 has 12 residues. The V gene lost 2 bases and the J gene lost 9 bases, with 10 bases spanning the gap. This CDR3 reads CASSLFPGAQYF. CDR3 DNA: TGTGCCAGCAGCTTATTTCCCGGGGCCCAGTACTTC.

This sequence joins TRBV7-9 and TRBJ2-3; the match to TRBD1 covers 9 bases. Trimming cost V 5 bases and J 5 bases; bases outside gene matches: 11. The CDR3 covers 16 residues. CDR1 and CDR2 (germline): SEHNR, FQNEAQ (reference sequence). The CDR3 protein is CASSPRGRTGEDTQYF. The CDR3 DNA reads as TGTGCCAGCAGCCCAAGGGGCCGGACAGGGGAAGATACGCAGTATTTT.

This chain uses TRBV19 with TRBJ1-1; perhaps TRBD1 as D (5 bases). Trimming stripped 3 bases from V and 1 base from J, with 15 bases between. CDR1 is LNHDA, CDR2 SQIVND, per germline (reference sequence). The CDR3 covers 16 residues. The CDR3 DNA reads TGTGCCAGTAGTATTGGGGCGTTTGGAGGGAACACTGAAGCTTTCTTT. As protein: CASSIGAFGGNTEAFF.

The chain joins TRBV27 to TRBJ1-2; the D gene is possibly TRBD1 (5 bases). V gave up 3 bases and J gave up 3 bases, with 11 bases separating them. Per germline, CDR1 MNHEY and CDR2 SMNVEV (reference sequence). The CDR3 totals 14 residues. Here the CDR3 reads CASSFHGRDYGYTF. CDR3 coding DNA: TGTGCCAGCAGTTTTCACGGCAGGGACTATGGCTACACCTTC.

In the case of this clone: Other nucleotide sequences from this sample produce the same CDR3. This chain joins TRBV7-9 and TRBJ1-1, with a possible D match to TRBD1 (6 bases). Looked up from germline, CDR1 is SEHNR and CDR2 is FQNEAQ (reference sequence). The germline V and J ends were trimmed by 3 bases and 4 bases, with 9 bases remaining between them. This CDR3 comprises 13 residues. The CDR3 protein is CASSLEGGTEAFF. CDR3 bases: TGTGCCAGCAGCTTGGAAGGGGGCACTGAAGCTTTCTTT.

V usage is TRBV5-1 and J usage is TRBJ1-1, with D possibly TRBD1 on 6 matching bases. V was pared by 4 bases and J by 1 base, with 11 bases between. The CDR3 covers 14 residues. Germline CDR1 SGHRS, CDR2 YFSETQ. The CDR3 here is CASSTTGSNTEAFF. The DNA of the CDR3 is TGCGCCAGCAGCACTACAGGGTCGAACACTGAAGCTTTCTTT.

The rearrangement joins TRBV7-9 to TRBJ1-1; weak D call: TRBD1 (6 bases). The CDR3 contains 12 residues. V was shortened by 6 bases and J by 6 bases, with 11 bases between the two germline ends. Germline values: CDR1 SEHNR, CDR2 FQNEAQ (reference sequence). CDR3 in amino acids: CASSSTGSEAFF. CDR3 bases: TGTGCCAGCAGTTCTACAGGGTCTGAAGCTTTCTTT.

V usage is TRBV19 and J usage is TRBJ2-3; D might be TRBD2 (6 bases). Germline V gene lookup returns CDR1 LNHDA and CDR2 SQIVND (reference sequence). V shed 3 bases and J shed 11 bases, with 15 bases lying between them. CDR3 size: 13 residues. The CDR3 region has the DNA TGTGCCAGTAGTATGGGCGCGGGGCGAAGGCAGTATTTT. Amino acids: CASSMGAGRRQYF.